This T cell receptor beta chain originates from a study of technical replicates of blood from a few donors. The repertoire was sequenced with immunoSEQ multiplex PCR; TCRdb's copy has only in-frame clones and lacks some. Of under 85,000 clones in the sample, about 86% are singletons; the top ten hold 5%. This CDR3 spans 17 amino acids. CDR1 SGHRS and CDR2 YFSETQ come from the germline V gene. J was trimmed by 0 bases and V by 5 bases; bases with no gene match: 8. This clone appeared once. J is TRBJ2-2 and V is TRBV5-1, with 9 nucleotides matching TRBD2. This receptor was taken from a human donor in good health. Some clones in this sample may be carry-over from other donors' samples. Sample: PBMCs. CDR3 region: CASSGLAGRSNTGELFF. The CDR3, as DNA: TGCGCCAGCAGTGGCCTAGCGGGGCGATCGAACACCGGGGAGCTGTTTTTT.